A single sample gave rise to the 8 T cell receptor beta chains below, sequenced in a study of blood T cell repertoires in COVID-19. Assay: immunoSEQ multiplex PCR; the TCRdb copy retains only in-frame clones and omits some. The sample contains some 520,000 clones, roughly nine tenths of which appear only once. The source material was peripheral blood. These receptor sequences come from a man younger than 30 with COVID-19, enrolled during active disease.

V is TRBV5-1 and J is TRBJ2-3, with a possible D match to TRBD2 (6 bases). The CDR3 sequence is 14 residues long. V lost 3 bases and J lost 3, with 11 bases in between. Germline V gene sequence: CDR1 SGHRS, CDR2 YFSETQ. This CDR3 reads CASSWGEWTDTQYF. In nucleotides, the CDR3 is TGCGCCAGCAGCTGGGGGGAGTGGACAGATACGCAGTATTTT.

This sequence joins TRBV7-9 and TRBJ2-2; TRBD1 matches 8 bases. This CDR3 comprises 15 residues. Trimming took 4 bases from V and 4 from J; bases not matched to a gene: 5. Germline CDR1 reads SEHNR; CDR2 reads FQNEAQ (reference sequence). The CDR3 sequence: CASSSYTGGTGELFF. CDR3 sequence (DNA): TGTGCCAGCAGCTCATATACAGGGGGCACCGGGGAGCTGTTTTTT. The whole variable domain, filled in from reference TRBV7-9 and TRBJ2-2, reads DTGVSQNPRHKITKRGQNVTFRCDPISEHNRLYWYRQTLGQGPEFLTYFQNEAQLEKSRLLSDRFSAERPKGSFSTLEIQRTEQGDSAMYLCASSSYTGGTGELFFGEGSRLTVL.

V and J are TRBV30 and TRBJ2-2; TRBD1 matches at 7 bases. Trimming at V came to 3 bases and at J to 3 bases, leaving 4 bases not matched to a gene. The germline gives CDR1 GTSNPN, CDR2 SVGIG (reference sequence). CDR3 length: 14 residues. CDR3 in amino acids: CAWRQGMYTGELFF. CDR3 bases: TGTGCCTGGAGACAGGGGATGTACACCGGGGAGCTGTTTTTT. The whole variable domain, filled in from reference TRBV30 and TRBJ2-2, reads SQTIHQWPATLVQPVGSPLSLECTVEGTSNPNLYWYRQAAGRGLQLLFYSVGIGQISSEVPQNLSASRPQDRQFILSSKKLLLSDSGFYLCAWRQGMYTGELFFGEGSRLTVL.

This chain uses TRBV18 with TRBJ1-1, with TRBD1 as a possible D gene (6 bases). CDR3 length equals 18 residues. Germline assignment: CDR1 KGHSH and CDR2 LQKENI. With 3 bases removed from V and 3 bases from J, the gap between germline ends came to 23 bases. CDR3 sequence (DNA): TGTGCCAGCTCACCGGATCGGGGGGCGAGGACACTACACACTGAAGCTTTCTTT. Amino acid sequence: CASSPDRGARTLHTEAFF.

The V and J genes are TRBV5-4 and TRBJ2-3, with TRBD2 as a possible D gene (6 bases). Germline V lookup: CDR1 SGHNT, CDR2 YYREEE (reference sequence). The CDR3 loop spans 15 amino acids. The ends were cut back, 0 bases at V and 5 bases at J, with 13 bases in the middle. CDR3 region: CASSLGLENVDTQYF. The CDR3 DNA follows: TGTGCCAGCAGCTTGGGACTAGAAAACGTAGATACGCAGTATTTT. The entire variable domain, with the rest obtained from reference TRBV5-4 and TRBJ2-3, is as follows: ETGVTQSPTHLIKTRGQQVTLRCSSQSGHNTVSWYQQALGQGPQFIFQYYREEENGRGNFPPRFSGLQFPNYSSELNVNALELDDSALYLCASSLGLENVDTQYFGPGTRLTVL.

This clone was counted once. The J gene is TRBJ1-1, the V gene TRBV5-1; D is uncertain. Germline-derived CDR1 and CDR2 are SGHRS and YFSETQ. Trimming removed 0 bases from V and 7 bases from J, with 10 bases in between. This CDR3 has 13 residues. The CDR3 sequence: CASSLGSGIEAFF. In DNA, the CDR3 is TGCGCCAGCAGCTTGGGATCGGGAATTGAAGCTTTCTTT.

In this sample, this clone turned up once. The V and J genes are TRBV6-5 and TRBJ2-3; TRBD2 matches 8 bases. V trimming: 2 bases; J trimming: 6 bases; junction bases outside the gene matches: 7. Germline V gene lookup returns CDR1 MNHEY and CDR2 SVGAGI. The CDR3 runs 15 residues. The CDR3 protein is CASSYIAGGRDTQYF. In nucleotides, the CDR3 is TGTGCCAGCAGTTACATTGCGGGAGGTCGGGATACGCAGTATTTT.

The chain is built from TRBV19 and TRBJ2-5; a possible D gene is TRBD2 (5 bases). V lost 6 bases and J 2 bases, leaving 7 bases between the germline ends. The CDR3 extends over 12 amino acids. Germline V CDR1 and CDR2: LNHDA, SQIVND (reference sequence). In nucleotides, the CDR3 is TGTGCCAGTAGCGGGGAACAAGAGACCCAGTACTTC. The encoded protein is CASSGEQETQYF. The full variable domain, in which reference TRBV19 and TRBJ2-5 provide the parts outside the CDR3, is DGGITQSPKYLFRKEGQNVTLSCEQNLNHDAMYWYRQDPGQGLRLIYYSQIVNDFQKGDIAEGYSVSREKKESFPLTVTSAQKNPTAFYLCASSGEQETQYFGPGTRLLVL.